Listed below are T cell receptor beta chains from one sample, sequenced in a study of cytomegalovirus exposure and HLA in healthy donors. Sequenced by immunoSEQ multiplex PCR; TCRdb stores in-frame clones only, minus some. The sample records 55,000 to 70,000 clones, about 73% being singletons. Material for sequencing was PBMCs. The receptors come from a woman in her sixties or seventies in good health and CMV-seropositive. Each CDR3 is given with its conserved first and last residue. The D gene is left open where the match is weak. Clone size is not always given. Where it is, it says once, few, many or a class for expanded clones.

j_call: TRBJ1-1; clone_size: .; d_call: .; v_call: TRBV29-1; cdr3_nt: TGCAGCGTTGAAGAGGGTGCCGCGGGCACTGAAGCTTTCTTT; cdr3_aa: CSVEEGAAGTEAFF
j_call: TRBJ1-5; clone_size: .; d_call: TRBD1; v_call: TRBV6-1; cdr3_nt: TGTGCCAGCAGTGAAGGACAGGGACCAAATCAGCCCCAGCATTTT; cdr3_aa: CASSEGQGPNQPQHF
j_call: TRBJ2-2; clone_size: once; d_call: .; v_call: TRBV5-4; cdr3_nt: TGTGCCAGCAGCCCTGGGACTCGAACCGGGGAGCTGTTTTTT; cdr3_aa: CASSPGTRTGELFF
j_call: TRBJ1-2; clone_size: .; d_call: TRBD1; v_call: TRBV30; cdr3_nt: TGTGCCTGGTCGATCACAGGGGAAGGCTACACCTTC; cdr3_aa: CAWSITGEGYTF
j_call: TRBJ1-5; clone_size: once; d_call: TRBD1; v_call: TRBV18; cdr3_nt: TGTGCCAGCTCACCAGGGACAGGGTATCAGCCCCAGCATTTT; cdr3_aa: CASSPGTGYQPQHF
j_call: TRBJ1-2; clone_size: .; d_call: .; v_call: TRBV9; cdr3_nt: TGTGCCAGCAGCGGCCCGGGGGGAGCTAACTATGGCTACACCTTC; cdr3_aa: CASSGPGGANYGYTF
j_call: TRBJ1-2; clone_size: once; d_call: TRBD1; v_call: TRBV11-2; cdr3_nt: TGTGCCAGCAGCCCCCACTTGACAGGGGGCCACTATGGCTACACCTTC; cdr3_aa: CASSPHLTGGHYGYTF
j_call: TRBJ2-7; clone_size: .; d_call: .; v_call: TRBV27; cdr3_nt: TGTGCCAGCAGTTTGCTGGGAGCCCCCTCCTACGAGCAGTACTTC; cdr3_aa: CASSLLGAPSYEQYF
j_call: TRBJ1-1; clone_size: few; d_call: .; v_call: TRBV10-3; cdr3_nt: TGTGCCATCAAACAGAACACTGAAGCTTTCTTT; cdr3_aa: CAIKQNTEAFF
j_call: TRBJ1-1; clone_size: .; d_call: .; v_call: TRBV19; cdr3_nt: TGTGCCAGTAGTATCAAGGGTGGGAGTGTGAACACTGAAGCTTTCTTT; cdr3_aa: CASSIKGGSVNTEAFF
j_call: TRBJ2-5; clone_size: .; d_call: TRBD1; v_call: TRBV10-3; cdr3_nt: TGTGCCATCAGTGAGGTAGGGGGCTTGACGGAGACCCAGTACTTC; cdr3_aa: CAISEVGGLTETQYF
j_call: TRBJ2-1; clone_size: .; d_call: .; v_call: TRBV15; cdr3_nt: TGTGCCACCAGCAGCTGGTGGGGGGATGAGCAGTTCTTC; cdr3_aa: CATSSWWGDEQFF
j_call: TRBJ2-4; clone_size: .; d_call: .; v_call: TRBV30; cdr3_nt: TGTGCCTGGAGTGAGGGGATAGCCAAAAACATTCAGTACTTC; cdr3_aa: CAWSEGIAKNIQYF
j_call: TRBJ2-6; clone_size: .; d_call: TRBD2; v_call: TRBV5-4; cdr3_nt: TGTGCCAGCACACCGGGGGGCTCTGGGGCCAACGTCCTGACTTTC; cdr3_aa: CASTPGGSGANVLTF
j_call: TRBJ2-3; clone_size: .; d_call: TRBD2; v_call: TRBV6-6; cdr3_nt: TGTGCCAGCAGCAGCGGGGTAGGAGATACGCAGTATTTT; cdr3_aa: CASSSGVGDTQYF
j_call: TRBJ2-7; clone_size: .; d_call: TRBD1; v_call: TRBV5-1; cdr3_nt: TGCGCCAGCAGCCTAGACAGGGGTACCTACGAGCAGTACTTC; cdr3_aa: CASSLDRGTYEQYF
j_call: TRBJ1-2; clone_size: once; d_call: TRBD1; v_call: TRBV6-5; cdr3_nt: TGTGCCAGCAGTAAACAGGGGGCGGACTATGGCTACACCTTC; cdr3_aa: CASSKQGADYGYTF
j_call: TRBJ1-6; clone_size: .; d_call: TRBD1; v_call: TRBV30; cdr3_nt: TGTGCCTGGAGTTTGGGGACAGGGGATTCACCCCTCCACTTT; cdr3_aa: CAWSLGTGDSPLHF